This T cell receptor beta chain stems from a study of T cells in Graves' hyperthyroidism and ophthalmopathy (dated by TCRdb to the late 2010s). Some background on the complete study: Peripheral blood was sampled at the time of initial diagnosis, prior to any treatment. TCR V-J signatures able to tell the groups apart were searched for in a discovery cohort of approximately 95 patients, of whom over 40 had Graves' ophthalmopathy and about 55 had stable Graves' hyperthyroidism. An independent validation cohort of 18 to 20 hyperthyroidism patients and more than 15 patients who later progressed to ophthalmopathy tested prospective prediction of ophthalmopathy. The roughly 99 discovery patients were divided at random into training and test sets in a 7:3 ratio. In addition, the study compared T-cell repertoires in thyroid tissue and in blood from five to seven Graves' hyperthyroidism patients. After sampling, hyperthyroidism patients received methimazole starting at 30 mg daily, and ophthalmopathy patients received high-dose intravenous methylprednisolone. The paper reports TCR Vbeta CDR3 sequencing of approximately 140 peripheral blood samples: 43 ophthalmopathy, roughly 74 hyperthyroidism and around 17 progressor patients.

The CDR3 runs 12 residues from the cysteine to the phenylalanine. Of all the DNA, just the CDR3 is kept, 36 bases in frame from base 1. Per the germline V gene, SGHDT is the CDR1 and YYEEEE is the CDR2. Deletion took 0 bases off V and 5 bases off J, with a span of 5 bases between the germline ends. Stable Graves' hyperthyroidism was defined as the absence of progression to ophthalmopathy over 18 months of follow-up. Hyperthyroidism patients were newly diagnosed, with disease duration under 2 months, and aged 18 to 65 years. Exclusion was applied to patients with uncontrolled infections, other autoimmune diseases, pregnancy or lactation. Diagnoses relied on clinical symptoms, serum thyroxine and TRAb, thyroid ultrasound and orbital computed tomography. PBMCs were isolated from about 9.1 ml of fresh peripheral blood by Ficoll-Paque density gradient centrifugation. Total RNA was extracted using Trizol reagent, and RNA quality was assessed on an Agilent 2100 Bioanalyzer.

A few counts support this clonotype. This clone's antigen is unknown. No base qualities exist here, and no much larger clone lies one base off it. What the research found in general, with its limitations: Ophthalmopathy was separated from stable hyperthyroidism by a 13 V-J signature model, with about 88% sensitivity and approximately 84% specificity obtained in cross-validation and 80%/75% obtained in testing. Blood samples also contained most of the expanded thyroid clonotypes (frequency above 0.001), which suggests that blood repertoires may reflect thyroid immune responses. No statistical method was used to set the sample size in advance, and investigators knew the group allocation. In validation, progression to ophthalmopathy was predicted by the model with 70.59% sensitivity and 72.22% specificity, a median of about 6 months before onset.

The TCR beta CDR3 regions were amplified from RNA transcripts. The TCR CDR3 was subjected to a first round of RT-PCR using the HTBI primer set and the Qiagen OneStep RT-PCR kit. Libraries were constructed in a second round of multiplex PCR, after which size selection and purification were carried out. Sequencing of the libraries was done on an Illumina HiSeq2000 using paired-end 100 bp reads. The published analysis was carried out like this. SOAPnuke was used to process the raw data, removing reads that contained adapters or uncalled bases, had a mean Phred below 15, or lacked an exact match to the constant primer or identifier. High-quality paired reads were merged using COPE v1.2.5, and each unique nucleotide sequence was defined as a clonotype. MiTCR v1.1 was used to align the clonotypes against IMGT TRBV, TRBD and TRBJ reference segments. Only V-J combinations with frequency above 0.0001, covering approximately 99% of repertoires, were analysed. A TCS score was defined as the ratio between F50 (clonal expansion) and ExV (chaos), using BLOSUM62-based TCRdist between CDR3 peptides within each V-J. Welch's t-statistics and random forest reduced approximately 520 V-J features to around 14, which were used in a naive Bayes classifier (R e1071). TCRdb ran its own pipeline on the public reads, namely fastp trimming at Q25 and MiXCR clone calling, and kept in-frame beta chains. One record per CDR3 amino acid sequence lists the most common genes and DNA. These V and J calls are TCRdb output, not the study's own analysis. The sample table lists a few hundred thousand distinct CDR3 sequences, under 25% of them with a count of one. The top ten clonotypes cover around 48% of the sample.

The sequence was collected from a woman in her forties or fifties with Graves' hyperthyroidism. Sequences were obtained from blood. The chain links TRBV5-6 with TRBJ1-2; the D segment cannot be called with confidence. The CDR3 loop reads CASSLGLYGYTF. At the DNA level, the sequence is TGTGCCAGCAGCTTGGGGTTGTATGGCTACACCTTC.